The source of this T cell receptor (beta chain) is a study of blood T cell repertoires in COVID-19. The CDR3 runs 19 residues. Between the trimmed V and J ends, which lost 1 base and 1 base, there was a span of 25 bases. The germline gives CDR1 SQVTM, CDR2 ANQGSEA. Original methodology: Nucleated cell counts were estimated from reference gene primer amplification. Using immunoSEQ multiplex PCR, the repertoire was profiled, and TCRdb retains in-frame clones only, with some absent. V and J calls and clone size are as listed in that table; D and trimming were resolved from the DNA. Of over 200,000 clones listed, approximately 89% were seen once; the top ten hold about 4%. Participant age was about 18 to 89 years, and participants resided in fewer than 30 US areas.

The sequence derives from a woman aged 30 to 39 who had been exposed to COVID-19. This chain uses TRBV29-1 with TRBJ1-2, with D unclear. Sequencing was carried out using PBMCs or T cells enriched from blood (not recorded which). The CDR3, as DNA: TGCAGCGTTGAAGCAGATTCGGTCGGCAGGTTCGACAATAACTATGGCTACACCTTC. Its translation is CSVEADSVGRFDNNYGYTF.